These T cell receptor beta chains were read from a single sample in a study of blood T cell repertoires in COVID-19. Assay used: immunoSEQ multiplex PCR; TCRdb lists only in-frame clones, some missing. This table holds fewer than 350,000 clones, around 89% found once. Sequencing was performed on peripheral blood. The origin of the receptors is a man aged 35-49 years with acute or convalescent COVID-19. Both conserved end residues are part of each CDR3. D genes are given only for firm matches. Only some rows state a clone size, as once, few, many or a class for expanded clones.

v_gene,d_gene,abundance,j_gene,CDR3nt,CDR3aa
TRBV7-2,TRBD2,-,TRBJ2-1,TGTGCCAGCAGCTTTACTAGCGGGGGGTACAATGAGCAGTTCTTC,CASSFTSGGYNEQFF
TRBV5-1,-,-,TRBJ2-6,TGCGCCAGCAGCTTGATCTTCGTCCTGACTTTC,CASSLIFVLTF
TRBV19,-,-,TRBJ2-3,TGTGCCAGTAGCGTTCCAGGCTACCTTCGTGGTACGCAGTATTTT,CASSVPGYLRGTQYF
TRBV6-5,TRBD1,-,TRBJ2-2,TGTGCCAGCTTTGGGACAGGGTGGACCGGGGAGCTGTTTTTT,CASFGTGWTGELFF
TRBV5-4,TRBD1,-,TRBJ2-7,TGTGCCAGCAGCCGGGACAGCCGAGTCGAGCAGTACTTC,CASSRDSRVEQYF
TRBV27,TRBD1,-,TRBJ1-4,TGTGCCAGCAGTTTAGGAGTCAGGGGGTATGAAAAACTGTTTTTT,CASSLGVRGYEKLFF
TRBV21-1,-,-,TRBJ2-7,TGTGCCAGCACTTCGGAGAAGTCAACCTACGAGCAGTACTTC,CASTSEKSTYEQYF
TRBV28,-,-,TRBJ1-6,TGTGCCAGCAGTTTCCTAAATTCACCCCTCCACTTT,CASSFLNSPLHF
TRBV6-5,-,-,TRBJ2-3,TGTGCCAGCAGCCCAAGGCCGGGGGCAGATACGCAGTATTTT,CASSPRPGADTQYF
TRBV14,-,few,TRBJ1-1,TGTGCCAGCAGCCTTTCGACAGGTTGGGCTTTCTTT,CASSLSTGWAFF
TRBV5-1,TRBD1,-,TRBJ2-2,TGCGCCAGCAGCTTGCAGGGACAGGGGTTACACGGGGAGCTGTTTTTT,CASSLQGQGLHGELFF
TRBV25-1,-,-,TRBJ1-1,TGTGCCAGCAGTGAATCTCGGAGAGGAAACACTGAAGCTTTCTTT,CASSESRRGNTEAFF
TRBV2,TRBD1,-,TRBJ1-6,TGTGCCAGCAGCCCACAGGGGAGAAATGTCGGTTCACCCCTCCACTTT,CASSPQGRNVGSPLHF
TRBV10-2,-,-,TRBJ1-1,TGCGCCAGCAGTGAAGGGGCCGGATCCAGTGGAGCTTTCTTT,CASSEGAGSSGAFF
TRBV9,TRBD1,-,TRBJ1-6,TGTGCCAGCAGCGTAGGCTCAGGGGGCGAATCACCCCTCCACTTT,CASSVGSGGESPLHF
TRBV11-2,-,-,TRBJ1-3,TGTGCCAGCACCGGTTTATGGGGAAACACCATATATTTT,CASTGLWGNTIYF
TRBV6-5,-,-,TRBJ1-2,TGTGCCAGCCAGCCTCCAGGGGTCGGCTACACCTTC,CASQPPGVGYTF
TRBV7-9,-,-,TRBJ1-2,TGTGCCAGCAGCCCCGACAGCGCTTCTGGCTACACCTTC,CASSPDSASGYTF
TRBV3-1/TRBV3-2,TRBD1,few,TRBJ2-7,TGTGCCAGCAGCCAATGGGACAGGGGCACCCACGAGCAGTACTTC,CASSQWDRGTHEQYF
TRBV7-2,TRBD1,-,TRBJ2-1,TGTGCCAGCAGCTTAACAGACAGGGGCTATGAGCAGTTCTTC,CASSLTDRGYEQFF
TRBV6-1,-,few,TRBJ1-1,TGTGCCAGCAGTGAAGGACTGAAAGCTTTCTTT,CASSEGLKAFF
TRBV2,TRBD1,once,TRBJ2-7,TGTGCCAGCACCGGGGACAGTTACTACGAGCAGTACTTC,CASTGDSYYEQYF
TRBV29-1,-,-,TRBJ2-6,TGCAGCGTTAGGGAGGCAGGGTCAGGGGCCAACGTCCTGACTTTC,CSVREAGSGANVLTF
TRBV7-9,-,-,TRBJ2-7,TGTGCCAGCAGCCCGGCAGGTTCCTACGAGCAGTACTTC,CASSPAGSYEQYF
TRBV18,-,-,TRBJ1-1,TGTGCCAGCTCACCCACAGGGTTGAACACTGAAGCTTTCTTT,CASSPTGLNTEAFF
TRBV9,-,-,TRBJ1-2,TGTGCCAGCAGCGCGACAGGCTTCTATGGCTACACCTTC,CASSATGFYGYTF
TRBV25-1,TRBD1,-,TRBJ1-1,TGTGCCAGCAGTGCGACGGGACAGACTGAAGCTTTCTTT,CASSATGQTEAFF
TRBV25-1,-,few,TRBJ1-5,TGTGCCAGCAGGGAAAACGGAGGGTACAATCAGCCCCAGCATTTT,CASRENGGYNQPQHF
TRBV6-5,-,-,TRBJ2-2,TGTGCCAGCAGGGCATTCTGGGGGGAGCTGTTTTTT,CASRAFWGELFF
TRBV11-2,-,-,TRBJ1-3,TGTGCCAGCAGCGCGGGACGCGCCTCTGGAAACACCATATATTTT,CASSAGRASGNTIYF
TRBV7-9,TRBD1,-,TRBJ2-2,TGTGCCAGCATCAACCTCCGCTTGGGACAGGGGAGCACCGGGGAGCTGTTTTTT,CASINLRLGQGSTGELFF
TRBV5-5,-,-,TRBJ2-7,TGTGCCAGCAGCTTGGGGGCCTCCTACTCCTACGAGCAGTACTTC,CASSLGASYSYEQYF
TRBV21-1,-,few,TRBJ1-3,TGTGCCAGCAGCAAAGCGCCTTTAGACAGGAGATTT,CASSKAPLDRRF
TRBV19,-,few,TRBJ1-5,TGTGCCAGTAGTATGCAGCGGAATCAGCCCCAGCATTTT,CASSMQRNQPQHF
TRBV7-3,TRBD1,-,TRBJ1-1,TGTGCCAGCAGCTTAACCGGACAGGGGGCGTACATGAACACTGAAGCTTTCTTT,CASSLTGQGAYMNTEAFF
TRBV11-2,-,-,TRBJ1-5,TGTGCCAGCAGCTCGAGGGAAGATCAGCCCCAGCATTTT,CASSSREDQPQHF
TRBV6-5,-,once,TRBJ2-6,TGTGCCAGCGGGCTCTATACCGGGGCCAACGTCCTGACTTTC,CASGLYTGANVLTF
TRBV9,TRBD1,-,TRBJ2-7,TGTGCCAGCAGCGCGGGACAGGGTCTCTACGAGCAGTACTTC,CASSAGQGLYEQYF
TRBV6-6,-,once,TRBJ1-1,TGTGCCAGCAGTCTCTCGGGAGGGAACACTGAAGCTTTCTTT,CASSLSGGNTEAFF
TRBV9,TRBD2,-,TRBJ2-1,TGTGCCAGCAGCGTACTGGCGGGGGGGTTTTACAATGAGCAGTTCTTC,CASSVLAGGFYNEQFF